These 2 T cell receptor beta chains came from one sample sequenced in a study of blood T cell repertoires in COVID-19. Assay: immunoSEQ multiplex PCR; the TCRdb copy retains only in-frame clones and omits some. The table lists roughly 200,000 clones, 86% of them singletons. Sequenced input: PBMCs or T cells enriched from blood (not recorded which). Receptors originate from a woman aged 40 to 50 with acute COVID-19.

The V gene is TRBV13, the J gene TRBJ2-7, with a tentative D call TRBD2 (5 bases). CDR1 PRHDT and CDR2 FYEKMQ come from the germline V gene (reference sequence). The CDR3 length is 11 residues. V lost 3 bases, J lost 7 bases, and 7 bases lay in between. CDR3 protein: CASSFGGEQYF. CDR3 sequence (DNA): TGTGCCAGCAGCTTCGGAGGTGAGCAGTACTTC.

This chain uses TRBV20-1 with TRBJ1-5, with TRBD1 matching over 7 bases. CDR1 DFQATT and CDR2 SNEGSKA come from the germline V gene (reference sequence). CDR3 length equals 17 residues. V trimming: 6 bases; J trimming: 4 bases; junction bases outside the gene matches: 18. CDR3: CSASKTGTAQTNQPQHF. DNA for the CDR3: TGCAGTGCGAGTAAAACCGGGACAGCCCAAACGAATCAGCCCCAGCATTTT.